This T cell receptor (beta chain) was captured in a study of control samples from healthy donors and cancer patients. The table came from immunoSEQ multiplex PCR; TCRdb's copy has only in-frame clones and leaves some out. The sample holds over 110,000 clones, about 85% seen once. The sample comprised blood. This clonotype was obtained from a woman aged 25 to 45 in good health.

The CDR3: CASSQDRQETQYF. The CDR3 region has the DNA TGTGCCAGCAGCCAAGATCGTCAGGAGACCCAGTACTTC. The gene calls are TRBV14 and TRBJ2-5; D call uncertain. Germline CDR1 is SGHDN and CDR2 is FVKESK. The CDR3 is 13 amino acids. V lost 0 bases and J 5 bases, leaving 7 bases between the germline ends.